This TCR beta chain was recovered during a study of blood T cell repertoires in COVID-19. Study-level background: The United States, Italy and Spain provided the acute and convalescent COVID-19 samples. From T cells, B-cell-depleted T cells, or PBMCs came the material, which was cDNA or gDNA.

In its sample, this clone was seen once. The authors' processing: Counts of nucleated cells, estimated from reference gene primer amplification, were obtained. Using immunoSEQ multiplex PCR, the repertoire was profiled, and TCRdb retains in-frame clones only, with some absent. The DNA was the basis for D and trimming; V, J and clone size are from that table. The sample holds approximately 140,000 clones, roughly four fifths seen once. Sequenced: peripheral blood. This TCR came from a human donor in a cohort sampled during active COVID-19.

The CDR3 loop reads CASSWATGELFF. For the CDR3, the DNA is TGTGCCAGCAGTTGGGCCACCGGGGAGCTGTTTTTT. The V gene is TRBV28, the J gene TRBJ2-2; unclear D gene. Trimming stripped 4 bases from V and 4 bases from J, with 4 bases between. Per the germline V gene, CDR1 is MDHEN and CDR2 is SYDVKM. The CDR3 is 12 residues long.